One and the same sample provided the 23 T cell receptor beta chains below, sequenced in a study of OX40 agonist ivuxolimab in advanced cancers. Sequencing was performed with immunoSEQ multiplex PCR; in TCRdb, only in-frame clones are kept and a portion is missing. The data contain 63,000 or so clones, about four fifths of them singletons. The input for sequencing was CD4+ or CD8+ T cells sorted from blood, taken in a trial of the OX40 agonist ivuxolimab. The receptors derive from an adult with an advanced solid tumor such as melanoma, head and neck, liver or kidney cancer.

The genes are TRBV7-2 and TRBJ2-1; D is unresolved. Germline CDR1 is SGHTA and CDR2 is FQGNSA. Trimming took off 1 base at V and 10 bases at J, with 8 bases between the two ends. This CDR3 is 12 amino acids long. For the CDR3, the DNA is TGTGCCAGCAGCTTAGGTGTGGGGGAGCAGTTCTTC. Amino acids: CASSLGVGEQFF.

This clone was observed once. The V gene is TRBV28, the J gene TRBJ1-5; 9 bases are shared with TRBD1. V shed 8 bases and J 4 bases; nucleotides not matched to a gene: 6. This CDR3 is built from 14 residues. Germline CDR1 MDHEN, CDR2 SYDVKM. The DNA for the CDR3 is TGTGCCAGCGACAGGGGGTTTTCTAATCAGCCCCAGCATTTT. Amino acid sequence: CASDRGFSNQPQHF.

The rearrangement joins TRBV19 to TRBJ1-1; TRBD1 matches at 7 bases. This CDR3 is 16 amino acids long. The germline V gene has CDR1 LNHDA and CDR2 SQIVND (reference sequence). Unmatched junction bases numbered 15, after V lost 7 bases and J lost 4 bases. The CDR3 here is CASTLSLRQGSTEAFF. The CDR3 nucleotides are TGTGCCAGTACCCTATCGCTTCGACAGGGAAGCACTGAAGCTTTCTTT.

The CDR3 reads CASSRRTGGVNIQYF. As DNA, the CDR3 is TGTGCCAGCAGCCGACGGACAGGGGGGGTAAACATTCAGTACTTC. V gene TRBV7-9 combines with J gene TRBJ2-4; 10 nucleotides align to TRBD1. Looked up from germline, CDR1 is SEHNR and CDR2 is FQNEAQ (reference sequence). Losses at the gene ends were 5 bases for V and 6 bases for J; bases not matched to a gene: 7. The CDR3 has 15 amino acids.

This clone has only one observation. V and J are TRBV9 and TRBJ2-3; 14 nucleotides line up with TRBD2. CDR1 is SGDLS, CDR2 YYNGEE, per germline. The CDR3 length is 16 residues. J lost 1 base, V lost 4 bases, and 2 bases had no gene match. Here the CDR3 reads CASSSGLAGGTDTQYF. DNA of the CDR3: TGTGCCAGCAGCTCGGGACTAGCGGGGGGCACAGATACGCAGTATTTT.

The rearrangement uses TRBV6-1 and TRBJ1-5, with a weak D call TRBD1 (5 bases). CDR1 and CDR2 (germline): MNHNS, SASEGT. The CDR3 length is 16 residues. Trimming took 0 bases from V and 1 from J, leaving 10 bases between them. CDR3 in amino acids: CASSEAPGTSNQPQHF. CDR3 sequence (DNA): TGTGCCAGCAGTGAAGCGCCAGGGACCAGCAATCAGCCCCAGCATTTT.

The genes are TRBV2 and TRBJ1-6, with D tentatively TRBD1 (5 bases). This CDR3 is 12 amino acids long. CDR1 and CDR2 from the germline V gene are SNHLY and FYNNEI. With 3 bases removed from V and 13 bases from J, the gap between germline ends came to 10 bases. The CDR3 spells CASSDPGTPLHF. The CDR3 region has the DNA TGTGCCAGCAGTGATCCCGGGACGCCCCTCCACTTT. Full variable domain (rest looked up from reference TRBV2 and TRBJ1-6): EPEVTQTPSHQVTQMGQEVILRCVPISNHLYFYWYRQILGQKVEFLVSFYNNEISEKSEIFDDQFSVERPDGSNFTLKIRSTKLEDSAMYFCASSDPGTPLHFGNGTRLTVT.

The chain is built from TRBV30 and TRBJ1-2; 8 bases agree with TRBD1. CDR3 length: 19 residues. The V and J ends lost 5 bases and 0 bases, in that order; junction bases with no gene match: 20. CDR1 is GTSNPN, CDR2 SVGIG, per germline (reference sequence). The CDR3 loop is CAWLPLRDRRRTTNYGYTF. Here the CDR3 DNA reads TGTGCCTGGCTCCCGTTGAGGGACAGGCGCCGTACGACTAACTATGGCTACACCTTC.

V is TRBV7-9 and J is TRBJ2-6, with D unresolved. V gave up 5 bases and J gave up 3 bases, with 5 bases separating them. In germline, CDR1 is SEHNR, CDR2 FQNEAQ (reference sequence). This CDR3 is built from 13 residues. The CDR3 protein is CASSIFGANVLTF. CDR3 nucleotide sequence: TGTGCCAGCAGCATATTTGGGGCCAACGTCCTGACTTTC.

The CDR3 loop reads CASSIAGAADTQYF. The CDR3 coding sequence is TGTGCCAGCAGTATCGCAGGGGCAGCAGATACGCAGTATTTT. V usage is TRBV25-1 and J usage is TRBJ2-3; D may be TRBD1 (6 bases). V was trimmed by 5 bases and J by 4 bases, leaving 13 bases between them. From germline, CDR1 is MGHDK and CDR2 SYGVNS. CDR3 length: 14 residues.

In DNA form, the CDR3 reads TGTGCCAGCAGTGATAGGGGATTTAGCACAGATACGCAGTATTTT. Amino acids: CASSDRGFSTDTQYF. The rearrangement links TRBV25-1 to TRBJ2-3; D perhaps matches TRBD1 (5 bases). V was clipped by 3 bases and J by 0 bases, with 10 bases between them. CDR3 size: 15 residues. Germline assignment: CDR1 MGHDK and CDR2 SYGVNS. Full variable domain (remainder filled in from reference TRBV25-1 and TRBJ2-3): EADIYQTPRYLVIGTGKKITLECSQTMGHDKMYWYQQDPGMELHLIHYSYGVNSTEKGDLSSESTVSRIRTEHFPLTLESARPSHTSQYLCASSDRGFSTDTQYFGPGTRLTVL.

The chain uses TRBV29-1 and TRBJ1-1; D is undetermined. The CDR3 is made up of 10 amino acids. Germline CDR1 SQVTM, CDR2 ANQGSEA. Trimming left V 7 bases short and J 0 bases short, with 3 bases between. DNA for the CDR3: TGCAGCGCAATGAACACTGAAGCTTTCTTT. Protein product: CSAMNTEAFF.

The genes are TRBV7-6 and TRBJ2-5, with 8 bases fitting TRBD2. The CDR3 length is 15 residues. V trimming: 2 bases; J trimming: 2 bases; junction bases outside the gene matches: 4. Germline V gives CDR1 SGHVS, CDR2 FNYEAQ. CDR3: CASSLRGGSQETQYF. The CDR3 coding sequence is TGTGCCAGCAGCTTACGGGGGGGGTCTCAAGAGACCCAGTACTTC.

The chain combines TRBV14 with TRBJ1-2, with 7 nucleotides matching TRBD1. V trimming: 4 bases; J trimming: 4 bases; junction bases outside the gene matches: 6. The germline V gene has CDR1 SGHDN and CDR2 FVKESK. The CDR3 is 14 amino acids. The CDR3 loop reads CASSPGQAIYGYTF. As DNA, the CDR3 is TGTGCCAGCAGCCCCGGACAGGCAATCTATGGCTACACCTTC.

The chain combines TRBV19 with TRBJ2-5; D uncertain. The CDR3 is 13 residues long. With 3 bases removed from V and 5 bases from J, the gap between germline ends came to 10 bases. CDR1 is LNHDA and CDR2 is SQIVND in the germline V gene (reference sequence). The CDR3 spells CASSITDGETQYF. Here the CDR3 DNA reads TGTGCCAGTAGTATCACTGACGGTGAGACCCAGTACTTC.

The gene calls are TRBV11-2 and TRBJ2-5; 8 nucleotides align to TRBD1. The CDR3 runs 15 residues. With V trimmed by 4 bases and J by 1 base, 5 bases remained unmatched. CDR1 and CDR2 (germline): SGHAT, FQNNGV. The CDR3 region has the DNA TGTGCCAGCAGCTCTGGGGACAGGAGCCAAGAGACCCAGTACTTC. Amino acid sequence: CASSSGDRSQETQYF.

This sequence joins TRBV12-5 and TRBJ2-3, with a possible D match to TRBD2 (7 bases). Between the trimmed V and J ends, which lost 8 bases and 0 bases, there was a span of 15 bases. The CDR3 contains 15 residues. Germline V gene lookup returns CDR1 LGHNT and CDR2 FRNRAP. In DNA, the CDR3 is TGTGCTAGTTCCCCCGGGGGGCTGAGCACAGATACGCAGTATTTT. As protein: CASSPGGLSTDTQYF.

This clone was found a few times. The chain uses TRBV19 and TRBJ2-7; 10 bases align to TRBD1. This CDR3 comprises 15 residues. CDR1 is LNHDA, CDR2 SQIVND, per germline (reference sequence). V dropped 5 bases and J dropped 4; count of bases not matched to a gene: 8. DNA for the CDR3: TGTGCCAGTAGTTCTCGGACAGGGGGTTTATACGAGCAGTACTTC. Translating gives CASSSRTGGLYEQYF.

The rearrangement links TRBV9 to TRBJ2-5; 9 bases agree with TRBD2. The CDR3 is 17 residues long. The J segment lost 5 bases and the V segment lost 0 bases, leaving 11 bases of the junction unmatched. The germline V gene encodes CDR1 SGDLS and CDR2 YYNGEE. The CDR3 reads CASSVAGGGGASETQYF. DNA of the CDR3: TGTGCCAGCAGCGTAGCTGGGGGCGGGGGGGCCTCGGAGACCCAGTACTTC. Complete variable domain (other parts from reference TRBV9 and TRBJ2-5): DSGVTQTPKHLITATGQRVTLRCSPRSGDLSVYWYQQSLDQGLQFLIQYYNGEERAKGNILERFSAQQFPDLHSELNLSSLELGDSALYFCASSVAGGGGASETQYFGPGTRLLVL.

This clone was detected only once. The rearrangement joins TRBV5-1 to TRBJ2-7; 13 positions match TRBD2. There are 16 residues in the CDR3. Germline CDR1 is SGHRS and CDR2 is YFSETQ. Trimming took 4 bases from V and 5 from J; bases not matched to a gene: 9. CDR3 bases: TGCGCCAGCAGCCCTCCACTAGCGGGGGGGCCCCACGAGCAGTACTTC. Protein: CASSPPLAGGPHEQYF.

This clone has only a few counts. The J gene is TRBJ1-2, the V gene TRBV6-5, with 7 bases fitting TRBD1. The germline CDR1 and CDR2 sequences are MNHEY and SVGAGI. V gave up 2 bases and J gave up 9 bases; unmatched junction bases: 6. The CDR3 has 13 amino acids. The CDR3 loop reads CASSYQGQARYTF. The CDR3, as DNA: TGTGCCAGCAGTTACCAAGGACAGGCTCGCTACACCTTC.

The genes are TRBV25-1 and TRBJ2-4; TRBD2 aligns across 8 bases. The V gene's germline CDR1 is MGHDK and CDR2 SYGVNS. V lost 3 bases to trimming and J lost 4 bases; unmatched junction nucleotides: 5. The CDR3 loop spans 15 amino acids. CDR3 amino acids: CASSEIGTRKNIQYF. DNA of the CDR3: TGTGCCAGCAGTGAGATAGGGACTAGGAAAAACATTCAGTACTTC.

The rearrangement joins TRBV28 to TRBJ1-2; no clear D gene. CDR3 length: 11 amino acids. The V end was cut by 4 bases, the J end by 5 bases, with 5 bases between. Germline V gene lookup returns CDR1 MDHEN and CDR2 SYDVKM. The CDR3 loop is CASSSRYGYTF. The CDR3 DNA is TGTGCCAGCAGTTCTAGATATGGCTACACCTTC.